This TCR beta chain was captured in a study of shared clonotypes between healthy human individuals. Naive CD8 cells comprised CD45RO-negative, CCR7-positively selected cells, excluding terminally differentiated effector memory CD45RA+ cells. Using immunoSEQ multiplex PCR, the repertoire was profiled, and TCRdb retains in-frame clones only, with some absent. This table holds hundreds of thousands of clones, approximately 96% found once. V was trimmed by 1 base and J by 1 base, leaving 16 bases between them. Looked up from germline, CDR1 is SGHTA and CDR2 is FQGNSA. The CDR3 runs 17 residues. The sequence came from a woman between 25 and 40 years old in good health. The gene calls are TRBV7-2 and TRBJ1-2; the D is unclear. Material for sequencing was naive CD8+ T cells sorted from blood. The CDR3 DNA reads TGTGCCAGCAGCTTAGTTGAAGATGCAGGCGTTAACTATGGCTACACCTTC. Translated, it gives CASSLVEDAGVNYGYTF.